These T cell receptor beta chains were read from a single sample in a study of beta chain features in type 1 diabetes. TCRdb keeps only in-frame clones here, not all; method: immunoSEQ multiplex PCR. This table holds 500,000 to 850,000 clones, roughly 13% found once. The sequencing sample was made of naive CD4+ T cells from blood. All receptors derive from a man between 18 and 35 years old with type 1 diabetes. Each CDR3 is given with its conserved first and last residue. The D gene is left open where the match is weak. Where a row states a size, it is once, few, many or the class of an expanded clone; other rows omit it.

>TRBV7-9|TRBJ2-5|.|.
TGTGCCAGCAGCTTAGCCTCCGGACAAGAGACCCAGTACTTC
CASSLASGQETQYF
>TRBV5-8|TRBJ2-4|few|TRBD1
TGTGCCAGCAGCTCCCGACAGGGGGTCTCCCTAAACATTCAGTACTTC
CASSSRQGVSLNIQYF
>TRBV6-4|TRBJ1-1|.|TRBD1
TGTGCCAGCAGCCGGACAGGAGCGGTGAACACTGAAGCTTTCTTT
CASSRTGAVNTEAFF
>TRBV5-6|TRBJ2-7|few|.
TGTGCCAGCAGCTCGCTTCCAACAGGGTCTTACTCCTACGAGCAGTACTTC
CASSSLPTGSYSYEQYF
>TRBV30|TRBJ2-7|.|.
TGTGCCTGGAGTGTACGTTGGGATTCCTACGAGCAGTACTTC
CAWSVRWDSYEQYF
>TRBV14|TRBJ2-7|few|.
TGTGCCAGCAGCCAAAGTCTGCAGGGAACATACGAGCAGTACTTC
CASSQSLQGTYEQYF
>TRBV5-1|TRBJ2-7|.|.
TGCGCCAGCAGCCTCTGGTCGGGGGCCTACGAGCAGTACTTC
CASSLWSGAYEQYF
>TRBV6-6|TRBJ2-5|few|TRBD2
TGTGCCAGCAGTTACGGAATAGCGGGACAAGAGACCCAGTACTTC
CASSYGIAGQETQYF
>TRBV7-7|TRBJ2-1|.|TRBD1
TGTGCTAGCAGCTTAGACAGGGGCAATGAGCAGTTCTTC
CASSLDRGNEQFF
>TRBV4-3|TRBJ2-4|few|.
TGCGCCAGCAGCCAAGATCTTTCGGGGACCCTAAAAACCAAAAACATTCAGTACTTC
CASSQDLSGTLKTKNIQYF
>TRBV30|TRBJ1-2|.|TRBD1
TGTGCCTGGAGGGTCCCGGGACAGTTATATGGCTACACCTTC
CAWRVPGQLYGYTF